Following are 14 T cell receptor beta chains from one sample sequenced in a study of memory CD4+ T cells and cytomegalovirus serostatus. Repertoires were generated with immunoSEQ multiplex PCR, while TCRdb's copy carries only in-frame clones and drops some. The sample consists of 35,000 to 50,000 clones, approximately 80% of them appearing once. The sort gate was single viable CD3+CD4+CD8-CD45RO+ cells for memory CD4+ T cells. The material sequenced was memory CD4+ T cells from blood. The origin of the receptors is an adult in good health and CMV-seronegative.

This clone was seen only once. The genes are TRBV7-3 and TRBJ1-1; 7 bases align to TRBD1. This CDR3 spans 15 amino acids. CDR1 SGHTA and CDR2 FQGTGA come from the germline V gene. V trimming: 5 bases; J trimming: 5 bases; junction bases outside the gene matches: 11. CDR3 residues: CASSPEALQGTEAFF. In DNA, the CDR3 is TGTGCCAGCAGCCCCGAGGCCCTACAGGGGACTGAAGCTTTCTTT. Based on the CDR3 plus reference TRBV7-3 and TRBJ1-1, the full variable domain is GAGVSQTPSNKVTEKGKYVELRCDPISGHTALYWYRQSLGQGPEFLIYFQGTGAADDSGLPNDRFFAVRPEGSVSTLKIQRTERGDSAVYLCASSPEALQGTEAFFGQGTRLTVV.

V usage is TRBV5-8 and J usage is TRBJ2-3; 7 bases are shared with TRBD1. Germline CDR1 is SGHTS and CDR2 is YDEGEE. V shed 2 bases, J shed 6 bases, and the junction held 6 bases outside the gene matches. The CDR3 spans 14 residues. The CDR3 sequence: CASSLPGQYDTQYF. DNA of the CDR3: TGTGCCAGCAGCTTACCGGGACAGTACGATACGCAGTATTTT.

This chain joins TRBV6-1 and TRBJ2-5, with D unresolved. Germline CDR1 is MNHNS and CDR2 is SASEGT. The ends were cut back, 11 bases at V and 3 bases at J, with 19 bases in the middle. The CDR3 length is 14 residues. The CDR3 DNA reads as TGTGCCGCCTCCCCCGGCTTAGTGAAAGAGACCCAGTACTTC. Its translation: CAASPGLVKETQYF.

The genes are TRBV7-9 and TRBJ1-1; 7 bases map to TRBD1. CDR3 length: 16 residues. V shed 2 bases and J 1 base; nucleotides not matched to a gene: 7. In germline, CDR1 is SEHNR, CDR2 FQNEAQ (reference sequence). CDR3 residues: CASSLLVGTANTEAFF. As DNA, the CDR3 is TGTGCCAGCAGCTTACTTGTCGGGACAGCGAACACTGAAGCTTTCTTT. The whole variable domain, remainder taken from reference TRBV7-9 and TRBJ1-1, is DTGVSQNPRHKITKRGQNVTFRCDPISEHNRLYWYRQTLGQGPEFLTYFQNEAQLEKSRLLSDRFSAERPKGSFSTLEIQRTEQGDSAMYLCASSLLVGTANTEAFFGQGTRLTVV.

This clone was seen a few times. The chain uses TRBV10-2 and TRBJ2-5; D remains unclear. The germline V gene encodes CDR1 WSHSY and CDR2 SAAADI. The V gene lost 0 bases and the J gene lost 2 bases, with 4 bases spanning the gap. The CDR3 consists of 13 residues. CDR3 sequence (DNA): TGCGCCAGCAGTGAGTCGGAGCAAGAGACCCAGTACTTC. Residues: CASSESEQETQYF.

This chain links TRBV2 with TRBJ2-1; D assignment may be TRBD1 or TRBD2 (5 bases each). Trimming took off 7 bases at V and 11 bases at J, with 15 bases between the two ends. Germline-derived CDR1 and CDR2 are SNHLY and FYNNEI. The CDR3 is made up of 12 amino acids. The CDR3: CASTIDRGKQFF. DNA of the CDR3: TGTGCCAGCACCATTGACAGAGGGAAGCAGTTCTTC.

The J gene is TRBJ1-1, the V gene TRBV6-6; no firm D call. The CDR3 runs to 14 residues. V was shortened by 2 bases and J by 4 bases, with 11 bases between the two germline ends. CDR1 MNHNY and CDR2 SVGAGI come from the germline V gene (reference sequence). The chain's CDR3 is CASSYRRGGTEAFF. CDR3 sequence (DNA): TGTGCCAGCAGTTACCGGCGGGGTGGCACTGAAGCTTTCTTT.

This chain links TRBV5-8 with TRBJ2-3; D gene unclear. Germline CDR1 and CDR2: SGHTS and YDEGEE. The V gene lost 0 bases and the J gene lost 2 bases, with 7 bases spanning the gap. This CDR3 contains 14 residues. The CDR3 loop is CASSLVRATDTQYF. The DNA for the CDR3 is TGTGCCAGCAGCTTGGTTCGGGCCACAGATACGCAGTATTTT.

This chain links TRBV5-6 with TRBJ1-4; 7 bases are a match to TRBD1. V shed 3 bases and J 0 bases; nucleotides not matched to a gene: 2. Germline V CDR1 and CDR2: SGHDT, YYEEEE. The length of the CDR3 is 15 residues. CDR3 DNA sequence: TGTGCCAGCAGCTATACAGGGGCAACTAATGAAAAACTGTTTTTT. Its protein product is CASSYTGATNEKLFF.

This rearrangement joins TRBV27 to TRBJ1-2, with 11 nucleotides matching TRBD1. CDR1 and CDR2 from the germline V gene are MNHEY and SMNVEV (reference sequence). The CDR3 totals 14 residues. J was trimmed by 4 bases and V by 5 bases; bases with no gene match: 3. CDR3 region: CASSIGQGAYGYTF. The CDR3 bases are TGTGCCAGCAGTATCGGACAGGGGGCCTATGGCTACACCTTC.

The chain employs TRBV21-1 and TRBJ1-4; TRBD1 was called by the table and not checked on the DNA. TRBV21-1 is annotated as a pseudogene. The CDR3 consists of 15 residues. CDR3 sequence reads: CASSARDRANEKLFF. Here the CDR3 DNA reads TGTGCCAGCAGCGCAAGGGACAGGGCTAATGAAAAACTGTTTTTT.

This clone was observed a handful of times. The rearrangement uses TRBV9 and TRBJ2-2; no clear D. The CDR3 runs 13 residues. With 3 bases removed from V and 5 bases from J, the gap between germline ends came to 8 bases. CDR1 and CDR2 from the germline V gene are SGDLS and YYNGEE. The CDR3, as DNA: TGTGCCAGCAGCGGACTGGGAACCGGGGAGCTGTTTTTT. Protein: CASSGLGTGELFF.

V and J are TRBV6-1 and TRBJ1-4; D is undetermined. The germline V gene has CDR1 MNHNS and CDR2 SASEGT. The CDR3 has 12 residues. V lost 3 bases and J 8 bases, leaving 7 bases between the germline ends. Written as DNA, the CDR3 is TGTGCCAGCAGTGACCCGGGAGAAAAACTGTTTTTT. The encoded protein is CASSDPGEKLFF.

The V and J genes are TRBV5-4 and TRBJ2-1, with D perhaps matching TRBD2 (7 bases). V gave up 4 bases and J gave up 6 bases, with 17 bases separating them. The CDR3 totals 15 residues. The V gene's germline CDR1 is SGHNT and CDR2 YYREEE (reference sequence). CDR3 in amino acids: CASSPAGALPNEQFF. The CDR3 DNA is TGTGCCAGCAGCCCGGCGGGGGCCTTGCCCAATGAGCAGTTCTTC.